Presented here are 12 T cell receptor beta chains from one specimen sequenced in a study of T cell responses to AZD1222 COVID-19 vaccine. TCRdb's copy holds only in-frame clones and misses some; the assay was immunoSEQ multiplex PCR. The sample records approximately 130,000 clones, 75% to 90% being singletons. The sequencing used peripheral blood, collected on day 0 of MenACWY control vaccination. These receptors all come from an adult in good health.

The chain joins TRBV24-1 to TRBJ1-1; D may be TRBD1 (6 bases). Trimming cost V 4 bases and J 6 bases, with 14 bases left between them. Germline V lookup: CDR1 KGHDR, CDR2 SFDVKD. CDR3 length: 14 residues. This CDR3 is CATSESRDTAEAFF. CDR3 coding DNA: TGTGCCACCAGTGAGTCCCGGGACACTGCTGAAGCTTTCTTT.

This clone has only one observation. The CDR3 DNA is TGTGCCAGCAGCCTCAGGACAGGGACGGGTCAGCCCCAGCATTTT. Residues: CASSLRTGTGQPQHF. The chain links TRBV11-2 to TRBJ1-5; 8 nucleotides align to TRBD1. The CDR3 is 15 amino acids. V lost 5 bases to trimming and J lost 6 bases; unmatched junction nucleotides: 9. Per the germline V gene, CDR1 is SGHAT and CDR2 is FQNNGV.

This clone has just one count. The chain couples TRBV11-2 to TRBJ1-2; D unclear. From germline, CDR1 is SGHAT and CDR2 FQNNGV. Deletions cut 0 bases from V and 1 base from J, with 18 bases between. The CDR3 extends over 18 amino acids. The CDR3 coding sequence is TGTGCCAGCAGCTTAGATCCCTTAGGAGACTTAAATAACTATGGCTACACCTTC. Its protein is CASSLDPLGDLNNYGYTF.

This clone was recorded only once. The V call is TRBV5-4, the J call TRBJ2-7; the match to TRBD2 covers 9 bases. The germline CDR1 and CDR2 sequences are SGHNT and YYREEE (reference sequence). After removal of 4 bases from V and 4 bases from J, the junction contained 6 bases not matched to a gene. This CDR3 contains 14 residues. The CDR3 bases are TGTGCCAGCAGCGAGAGCGGGAGGACTTACGAGCAGTACTTC. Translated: CASSESGRTYEQYF. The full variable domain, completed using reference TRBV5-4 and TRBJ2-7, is ETGVTQSPTHLIKTRGQQVTLRCSSQSGHNTVSWYQQALGQGPQFIFQYYREEENGRGNFPPRFSGLQFPNYSSELNVNALELDDSALYLCASSESGRTYEQYFGPGTRLTVT.

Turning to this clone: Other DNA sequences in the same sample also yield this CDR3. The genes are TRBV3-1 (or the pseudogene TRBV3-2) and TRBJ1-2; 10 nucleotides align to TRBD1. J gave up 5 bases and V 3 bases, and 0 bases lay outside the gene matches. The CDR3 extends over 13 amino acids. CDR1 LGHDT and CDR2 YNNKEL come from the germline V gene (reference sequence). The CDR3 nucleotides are TGTGCCAGCAGCCAGGACAGGGGGTATGGCTACACCTTC. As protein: CASSQDRGYGYTF.

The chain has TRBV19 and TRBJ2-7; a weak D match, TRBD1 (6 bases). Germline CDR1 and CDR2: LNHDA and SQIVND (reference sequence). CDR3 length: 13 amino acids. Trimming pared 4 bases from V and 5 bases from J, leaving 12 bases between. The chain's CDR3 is CASSSSRGHEQYF. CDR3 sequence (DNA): TGTGCCAGTAGTAGTTCCAGGGGCCACGAGCAGTACTTC.

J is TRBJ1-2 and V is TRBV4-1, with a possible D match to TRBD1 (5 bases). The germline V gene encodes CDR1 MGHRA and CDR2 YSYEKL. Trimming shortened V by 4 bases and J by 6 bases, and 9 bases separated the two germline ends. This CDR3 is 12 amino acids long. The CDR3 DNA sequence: TGCGCCAGCAGCCTAGCGGGGGATGGCTACACCTTC. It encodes CASSLAGDGYTF.

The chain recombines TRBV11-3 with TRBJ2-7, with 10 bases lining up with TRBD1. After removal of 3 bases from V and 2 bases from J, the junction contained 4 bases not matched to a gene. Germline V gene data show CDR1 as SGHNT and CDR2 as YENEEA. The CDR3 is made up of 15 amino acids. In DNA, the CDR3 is TGTGCCAGCAGCTTCCGGGACAGGGGAACCTACGAGCAGTACTTC. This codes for CASSFRDRGTYEQYF.

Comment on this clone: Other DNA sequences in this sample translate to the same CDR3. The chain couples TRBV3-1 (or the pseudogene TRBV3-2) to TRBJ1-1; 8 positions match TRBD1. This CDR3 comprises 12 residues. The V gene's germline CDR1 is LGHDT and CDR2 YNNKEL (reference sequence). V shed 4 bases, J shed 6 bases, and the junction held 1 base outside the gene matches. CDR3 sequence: CASSLQGAEAFF. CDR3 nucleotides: TGTGCCAGCAGCCTACAGGGGGCTGAAGCTTTCTTT.

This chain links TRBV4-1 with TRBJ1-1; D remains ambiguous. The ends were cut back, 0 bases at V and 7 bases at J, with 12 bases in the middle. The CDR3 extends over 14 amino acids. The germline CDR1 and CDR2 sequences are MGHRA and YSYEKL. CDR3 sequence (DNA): TGCGCCAGCAGCCAAGAAGAAGGCGGCTTTGAAGCTTTCTTT. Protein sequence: CASSQEEGGFEAFF.

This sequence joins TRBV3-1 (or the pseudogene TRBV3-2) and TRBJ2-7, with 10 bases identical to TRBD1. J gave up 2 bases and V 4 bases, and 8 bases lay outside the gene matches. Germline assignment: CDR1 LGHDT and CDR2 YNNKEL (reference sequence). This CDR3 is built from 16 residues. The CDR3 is CASSPSGTGETYEQYF. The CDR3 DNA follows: TGTGCCAGCAGCCCGTCCGGGACAGGGGAAACCTACGAGCAGTACTTC.

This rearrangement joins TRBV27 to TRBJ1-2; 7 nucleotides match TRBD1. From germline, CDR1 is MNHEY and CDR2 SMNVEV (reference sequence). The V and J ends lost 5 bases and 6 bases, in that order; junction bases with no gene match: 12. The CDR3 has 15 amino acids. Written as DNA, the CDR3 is TGTGCCAGCAGTCGGATCCAGGGACAGTCTGATGGCTACACCTTC. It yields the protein CASSRIQGQSDGYTF.